Detailed here is one T cell receptor beta chain. Unmatched junction bases numbered 1, after V lost 2 bases and J lost 4 bases. This CDR3 has 13 residues. The V gene's germline CDR1 is LGHDT and CDR2 YNNKEL (reference sequence). Generated by immunoSEQ multiplex PCR, the TCRdb table keeps only in-frame clones and is missing some. The table shows around 95,000 clones, with more than 85% occurring only once. The data originate from a study of blood T cell repertoires in COVID-19. This sequence was found in a man aged 45 to 65 with active COVID-19. The specimen was peripheral blood. The chain uses TRBV3-1 (or the pseudogene TRBV3-2) and TRBJ1-2, with TRBD1 matching 7 bases. This CDR3 is CASSQQGGYGYTF. Here the CDR3 DNA reads TGTGCCAGCAGCCAACAGGGGGGCTATGGCTACACCTTC.